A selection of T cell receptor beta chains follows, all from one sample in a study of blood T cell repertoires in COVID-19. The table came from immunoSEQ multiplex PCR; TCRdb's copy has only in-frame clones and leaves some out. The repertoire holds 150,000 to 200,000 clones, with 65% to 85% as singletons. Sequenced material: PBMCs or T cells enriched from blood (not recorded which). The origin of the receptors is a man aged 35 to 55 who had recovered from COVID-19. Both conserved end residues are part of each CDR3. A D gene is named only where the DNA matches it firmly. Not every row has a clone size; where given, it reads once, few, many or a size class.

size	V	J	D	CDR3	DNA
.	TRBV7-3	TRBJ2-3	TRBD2	CASSLFTGGAGDTQYF	TGTGCCAGCAGCTTATTTACGGGGGGGGCCGGAGATACGCAGTATTTT
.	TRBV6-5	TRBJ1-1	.	CASSRRLAGTEAFF	TGTGCCAGCAGTCGACGATTAGCTGGCACTGAAGCTTTCTTT
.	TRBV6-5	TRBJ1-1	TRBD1	CASSTLPGTGGKAFF	TGTGCCAGCAGTACGCTCCCTGGGACAGGGGGCAAAGCTTTCTTT
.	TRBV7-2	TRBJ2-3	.	CASSLSVSRTDTQYF	TGTGCCAGCAGCTTATCGGTCTCTCGCACAGATACGCAGTATTTT
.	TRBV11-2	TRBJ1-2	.	CASSWTEYGYTF	TGTGCCAGCAGCTGGACAGAGTATGGCTACACCTTC
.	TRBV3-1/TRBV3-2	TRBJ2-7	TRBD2	CASSRTSGGYEQYF	TGTGCCAGCAGCCGTACTAGCGGGGGCTACGAGCAGTACTTC
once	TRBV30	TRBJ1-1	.	CAWTSGQLPGAFF	TGTGCCTGGACCTCAGGACAGCTGCCGGGGGCTTTCTTT
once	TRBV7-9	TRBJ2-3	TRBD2	CASSLVRGGLADTQYF	TGTGCCAGCAGCTTAGTACGGGGGGGCCTAGCAGATACGCAGTATTTT
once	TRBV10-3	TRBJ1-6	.	CAITRTMDSPLHF	TGTGCCATCACTCGGACAATGGATTCACCCCTCCACTTT
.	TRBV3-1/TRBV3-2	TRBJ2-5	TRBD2	CASRIAGGQETQYF	TGTGCCAGCAGGATAGCGGGGGGACAAGAGACCCAGTACTTC
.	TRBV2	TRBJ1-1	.	CASSVGQGNTEAFF	TGTGCCAGCAGTGTTGGGCAGGGGAACACTGAAGCTTTCTTT
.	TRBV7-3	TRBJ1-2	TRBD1	CASSLMGQGLGYTF	TGTGCCAGCAGCTTAATGGGACAGGGCCTTGGCTACACCTTC
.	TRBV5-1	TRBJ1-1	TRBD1	CASSEQGANTEAFF	TGCGCCAGCAGCGAACAGGGGGCCAACACTGAAGCTTTCTTT
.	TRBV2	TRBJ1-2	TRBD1	CASNLAADRSPYTF	TGTGCCAGCAACCTGGCGGCGGACAGGAGTCCCTACACCTTC
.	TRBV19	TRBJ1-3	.	CASTLSPGNSVADTIYF	TGTGCCAGTACCCTTTCACCGGGGAATTCAGTGGCGGACACCATATATTTT
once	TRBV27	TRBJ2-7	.	CASSRGAYEQYF	TGTGCCAGCAGTCGAGGCGCCTACGAGCAGTACTTC
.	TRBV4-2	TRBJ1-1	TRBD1	CASSQPGQVENTEAFF	TGTGCCAGCAGCCAACCGGGACAGGTGGAGAACACTGAAGCTTTCTTT
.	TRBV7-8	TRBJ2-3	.	CASSLGLPITDTQYF	TGTGCCAGCAGCTTAGGACTTCCCATCACAGATACGCAGTATTTT
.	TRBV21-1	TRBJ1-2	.	CASSPGGAGPGYTF	TGTGCCAGCAGCCCCGGGGGGGCAGGGCCTGGCTACACCTTC
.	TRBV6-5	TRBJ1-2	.	CASSRLISGYTF	TGTGCCAGCAGCAGACTTATCTCTGGCTACACCTTC
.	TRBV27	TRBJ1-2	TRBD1	CASSSPLQGEYGYTF	TGTGCCAGCAGTTCTCCCCTACAGGGGGAGTATGGCTACACCTTC
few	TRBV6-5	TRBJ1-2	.	CASSAQGPGYGYTF	TGTGCCAGCAGCGCCCAGGGCCCAGGGTATGGCTACACCTTC
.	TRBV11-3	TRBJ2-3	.	CASSLDRGTDTQYF	TGTGCCAGCAGCTTAGACAGGGGCACAGATACGCAGTATTTT
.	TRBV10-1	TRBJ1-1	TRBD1	CASSERDRAWDTEAFF	TGCGCCAGCAGTGAGAGGGACAGGGCGTGGGACACTGAAGCTTTCTTT
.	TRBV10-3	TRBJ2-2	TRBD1	CAISDSGTATGELFF	TGTGCCATCAGTGACTCCGGGACAGCAACCGGGGAGCTGTTTTTT
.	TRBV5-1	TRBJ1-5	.	CASRPTGNSNQPQHF	TGCGCCAGCCGACCCACAGGGAATAGCAATCAGCCCCAGCATTTT
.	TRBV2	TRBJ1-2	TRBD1	CASSITGGRGYTF	TGTGCCAGCAGCATTACAGGGGGCAGGGGCTACACCTTC
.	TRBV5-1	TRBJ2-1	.	CASSLEHYNEQFF	TGCGCCAGCAGCTTGGAACACTACAATGAGCAGTTCTTC
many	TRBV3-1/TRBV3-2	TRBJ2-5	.	CASSQGGQGQETQYF	TGTGCCAGCAGCCAAGGGGGGCAGGGTCAAGAGACCCAGTACTTC